The 25 T cell receptor beta chains below were found in one sample sequenced in a study of blood T cell repertoires in COVID-19 (dated by TCRdb to about 2020). Library preparation employed the immunoSEQ multiplex PCR assay. Sourced from immuneACCESS, this table was stored by TCRdb with only in-frame sequences that have V and J called. A share of the clones is absent; for the studies checked, an unresolved V gene accounts for under half, and the remainder has no known explanation. The sample table lists 350,000 or so clones, more than 70% of them with a count of one. Approximately 0.93% of the sample is taken by the ten largest. Material for sequencing was PBMCs or T cells enriched from blood (not recorded which). These TCRs come from a woman aged 25 to 39 who had been exposed to COVID-19.

This clone appeared a few times. The chain uses TRBV3-1 (or the pseudogene TRBV3-2) and TRBJ1-6; TRBD1 is a possible D gene (5 bases). CDR3 length: 14 amino acids. The V gene's germline CDR1 is LGHDT and CDR2 YNNKEL (reference sequence). Trimming removed 0 bases from V and 14 bases from J, with 14 bases in between. CDR3: CASSQDWQGKALHF. The CDR3 DNA reads as TGTGCCAGCAGCCAAGATTGGCAGGGCAAAGCCCTCCACTTT.

The genes are TRBV7-2 and TRBJ1-2, with TRBD1 identical over 7 bases. The CDR3 extends over 15 amino acids. Germline CDR1 is SGHTA and CDR2 is FQGNSA. V gave up 1 base and J gave up 4 bases; unmatched junction bases: 6. This CDR3 is CASSLDVGGFYGYTF. CDR3 sequence (DNA): TGTGCCAGCAGCTTAGATGTAGGGGGCTTCTATGGCTACACCTTC. The whole variable domain, filled in from reference TRBV7-2 and TRBJ1-2, reads GAGVSQSPSNKVTEKGKDVELRCDPISGHTALYWYRQSLGQGLEFLIYFQGNSAPDKSGLPSDRFSAERTGGSVSTLTIQRTQQEDSAVYLCASSLDVGGFYGYTFGSGTRLTVV.

This chain joins TRBV3-1 (or the pseudogene TRBV3-2) and TRBJ1-6, with a weak D call TRBD1 (6 bases). Trimming left V 7 bases short and J 10 bases short, with 17 bases between. Germline loops: CDR1 LGHDT, CDR2 YNNKEL (reference sequence). The CDR3 is 14 amino acids. The CDR3 nucleotides are TGTGCCAGCAATAACAGGGTCGCGGGCTCACCCCTCCACTTT. The encoded protein is CASNNRVAGSPLHF.

The chain recombines TRBV11-2 with TRBJ2-2, with D maybe TRBD2 (7 bases). There are 18 residues in the CDR3. V shed 5 bases and J shed 0 bases, with 19 bases lying between them. Germline CDR1 is SGHAT and CDR2 is FQNNGV. DNA for the CDR3: TGTGCCAGCAGCCTTAGGGGGGGAGCCAACCCGAACACCGGGGAGCTGTTTTTT. It is translated as CASSLRGGANPNTGELFF.

V is TRBV28 and J is TRBJ2-3, with D possibly being TRBD1 (6 bases). Germline values: CDR1 MDHEN, CDR2 SYDVKM. V was cut by 6 bases and J by 0 bases, with 10 bases left in between. CDR3 length equals 14 residues. CDR3 sequence: CASRSGHSTDTQYF. The CDR3 DNA sequence: TGTGCCAGCAGATCGGGACACAGCACAGATACGCAGTATTTT.

On this clone itself: The same CDR3 also results from other DNA sequences found in this sample. The chain uses TRBV6-5 and TRBJ1-2; 9 positions agree with TRBD1. The CDR3 contains 13 residues. The V and J ends lost 6 bases and 7 bases, in that order; junction bases with no gene match: 6. Germline CDR1 is MNHEY and CDR2 is SVGAGI. CDR3 region: CASSLTGGRGYTF. The CDR3 DNA is TGTGCCAGCAGCCTCACAGGGGGCCGTGGCTACACCTTC.

This sequence joins TRBV7-6 and TRBJ2-2; the match to TRBD2 covers 11 bases. Germline lookup yields CDR1 SGHVS and CDR2 FNYEAQ. The J segment lost 4 bases and the V segment lost 6 bases, leaving 7 bases of the junction unmatched. CDR3 size: 16 residues. The CDR3 DNA is TGTGCCAGCAGTTATAGCGGGAGGGCTACCACCGGGGAGCTGTTTTTT. Amino acid sequence: CASSYSGRATTGELFF. Filled out from reference TRBV7-6 and TRBJ2-2, the complete variable domain reads GAGVSQSPRYKVTKRGQDVALRCDPISGHVSLYWYRQALGQGPEFLTYFNYEAQQDKSGLPNDRFSAERPEGSISTLTIQRTEQRDSAMYRCASSYSGRATTGELFFGEGSRLTVL.

The chain has TRBV5-6 and TRBJ2-5; possibly TRBD1 for D (5 bases). From germline, CDR1 is SGHDT and CDR2 YYEEEE. Trimming removed 7 bases at V and 0 bases at J, with 16 bases between. The CDR3 covers 15 residues. The CDR3 loop is CASSYRQTYQETQYF. CDR3 nucleotides: TGTGCCAGCTCATATCGACAGACCTACCAAGAGACCCAGTACTTC.

This chain connects TRBV6-5 to TRBJ1-1, with D tentatively TRBD1 (5 bases). In germline, CDR1 is MNHEY, CDR2 SVGAGI. There are 13 residues in the CDR3. Trimming stripped 5 bases from V and 3 bases from J, with 10 bases between. The CDR3 region has the DNA TGTGCCAGCAGTCGCCAGGGCGACACTGAAGCTTTCTTT. Protein product: CASSRQGDTEAFF.

The CDR3 DNA is TGTGCCAGCAGCTTAGTAGGGGACACTGAAGCTTTCTTT. Translated, it gives CASSLVGDTEAFF. The rearrangement joins TRBV7-9 to TRBJ1-1, with a possible D match to TRBD1 (5 bases). CDR3 length: 13 residues. Trimming stripped 1 base from V and 3 bases from J, with 6 bases between. Germline V CDR1 and CDR2: SEHNR, FQNEAQ (reference sequence).

This rearrangement joins TRBV27 to TRBJ2-5; no reliable D call. V was shortened by 3 bases and J by 4 bases, with 12 bases between the two germline ends. The germline gives CDR1 MNHEY, CDR2 SMNVEV (reference sequence). There are 14 residues in the CDR3. The CDR3 protein is CASSFRVPVETQYF. DNA for the CDR3: TGTGCCAGCAGTTTCCGGGTGCCGGTAGAGACCCAGTACTTC.

The chain has TRBV29-1 and TRBJ2-5; D is possibly TRBD2 (7 bases). Germline V gene sequence: CDR1 SQVTM, CDR2 ANQGSEA. V shed 5 bases and J shed 7 bases, with 17 bases lying between them. This CDR3 spans 13 amino acids. CDR3 sequence: CSVNGREGGTQYF. CDR3 in DNA: TGCAGCGTTAACGGCAGGGAGGGGGGGACCCAGTACTTC.

J is TRBJ2-7 and V is TRBV12-5, with 10 nucleotides matching TRBD2. Germline V CDR1 and CDR2: LGHNT, FRNRAP. This CDR3 is built from 15 residues. Trimming at V came to 1 base and at J to 5 bases, leaving 5 bases not matched to a gene. In DNA form, the CDR3 reads TGTGCTAGTGGTTTGGATGGTAGCGGGAGGAACGAGCAGTACTTC. Translated, it gives CASGLDGSGRNEQYF.

The V call is TRBV7-3, the J call TRBJ2-7, with 7 bases lining up with TRBD2. The CDR3 spans 15 residues. V lost 0 bases to trimming and J lost 4 bases; unmatched junction nucleotides: 6. Germline V gene lookup returns CDR1 SGHTA and CDR2 FQGTGA. CDR3 nucleotides: TGTGCCAGCAGCTTAACGACAGCCGGGGGGTACGAGCAGTACTTC. It yields the protein CASSLTTAGGYEQYF.

The rearrangement uses TRBV7-9 and TRBJ2-7; TRBD1 agrees at 9 bases. V trimming: 5 bases; J trimming: 4 bases; junction bases outside the gene matches: 6. Germline-derived CDR1 and CDR2 are SEHNR and FQNEAQ (reference sequence). There are 14 residues in the CDR3. This CDR3 reads CASSLTGGKYEQYF. The CDR3 DNA follows: TGTGCCAGCAGCCTCACAGGGGGCAAGTACGAGCAGTACTTC.

The CDR3 loop reads CASSLDSSPPIYEQYF. CDR3 bases: TGTGCCAGCAGCTTAGACAGTTCCCCTCCCATCTACGAGCAGTACTTC. V gene TRBV7-9 combines with J gene TRBJ2-7; no clear D. CDR1 is SEHNR and CDR2 is FQNEAQ in the germline V gene (reference sequence). Trimming pared 1 base from V and 3 bases from J, leaving 16 bases between. The CDR3 has 16 residues.

V gene TRBV28 combines with J gene TRBJ1-6, with 7 bases matching TRBD1. Germline loops: CDR1 MDHEN, CDR2 SYDVKM. J was trimmed by 1 base and V by 5 bases; bases with no gene match: 11. The CDR3 contains 18 residues. CDR3 sequence: CASSQTDPGGSYNSPLHF. In DNA, the CDR3 is TGTGCCAGCAGTCAAACCGACCCAGGGGGATCCTATAATTCACCCCTCCACTTT.

The V gene is TRBV5-4, the J gene TRBJ2-5, with D unresolved. Per the germline V gene, CDR1 is SGHNT and CDR2 is YYREEE (reference sequence). V lost 1 base, J lost 4 bases, and 5 bases lay in between. The CDR3 runs to 12 residues. The CDR3 protein is CASSLLPETQYF. CDR3 in DNA: TGTGCCAGCAGCTTGCTCCCAGAGACCCAGTACTTC.

This rearrangement joins TRBV7-8 to TRBJ1-2; 11 bases agree with TRBD1. The length of the CDR3 is 15 residues. The V gene's germline CDR1 is SGHVS and CDR2 FQNEAQ. The trim removed 5 bases at V and 4 bases at J, leaving 6 bases unmatched. This CDR3 is CASSPDRGRGYGYTF. The CDR3 nucleotides read TGTGCCAGCAGCCCGGACAGGGGGCGAGGCTATGGCTACACCTTC.

This clone was seen more than once but under ten times. J is TRBJ2-3 and V is TRBV2; D is possibly TRBD1 (6 bases). Trimming took off 1 base at V and 4 bases at J, with 18 bases between the two ends. The CDR3 spans 17 residues. The germline V gene encodes CDR1 SNHLY and CDR2 FYNNEI. The CDR3: CASSEGEGGVGADTQYF. CDR3 DNA sequence: TGTGCCAGCAGTGAAGGCGAAGGGGGAGTGGGTGCAGATACGCAGTATTTT.

This clone was picked up one time. The chain employs TRBV3-1 (or the pseudogene TRBV3-2) and TRBJ2-1; TRBD2 matches at 7 bases. Germline CDR1 reads LGHDT; CDR2 reads YNNKEL (reference sequence). V lost 1 base to trimming and J lost 8 bases; unmatched junction nucleotides: 8. The CDR3 runs 15 residues. The CDR3 nucleotides read TGTGCCAGCAGCCAAGCGACACGGGAGGCGGATGAGCAGTTCTTC. It is translated as CASSQATREADEQFF.

The CDR3 nucleotides are TGTGCCACTATTAGGAGGGGAAACACCGGGGAGCTGTTTTTT. Residues: CATIRRGNTGELFF. V and J are TRBV25-1 and TRBJ2-2; tentative D call: TRBD2 (6 bases). CDR1 and CDR2 (germline): MGHDK, SYGVNS. The CDR3 contains 14 residues. V was pared by 10 bases and J by 2 bases, with 14 bases between.

V is TRBV28 and J is TRBJ2-3; a weak D match, TRBD1 (6 bases). CDR1 MDHEN and CDR2 SYDVKM come from the germline V gene. Trimming took 8 bases from V and 1 from J, leaving 16 bases between them. The CDR3 is made up of 15 amino acids. In DNA form, the CDR3 reads TGTGCCAGCCCTCCAGGGGCTGGGGGCACAGATACGCAGTATTTT. Protein: CASPPGAGGTDTQYF. Combining the CDR3 with reference TRBV28 and TRBJ2-3 gives the whole variable domain DVKVTQSSRYLVKRTGEKVFLECVQDMDHENMFWYRQDPGLGLRLIYFSYDVKMKEKGDIPEGYSVSREKKERFSLILESASTNQTSMYLCASPPGAGGTDTQYFGPGTRLTVL.

V and J are TRBV7-8 and TRBJ1-1; 9 nucleotides align to TRBD1. The CDR3 length is 14 residues. After removal of 0 bases from V and 6 bases from J, the junction contained 2 bases not matched to a gene. From germline, CDR1 is SGHVS and CDR2 FQNEAQ. The CDR3 DNA is TGTGCCAGCAGCTTAGCCGGGACAGGGCCTGAAGCTTTCTTT. This gives the protein CASSLAGTGPEAFF.

The J gene is TRBJ2-7, the V gene TRBV7-9, with 8 positions matching TRBD1. J lost 6 bases, V lost 5 bases, and 9 bases had no gene match. In germline, CDR1 is SEHNR, CDR2 FQNEAQ (reference sequence). The length of the CDR3 is 14 residues. CDR3 amino acids: CASSTRTGFGEQYF. Here the CDR3 DNA reads TGTGCCAGCAGCACACGGACAGGGTTCGGCGAGCAGTACTTC.